Shown below are 7 T cell receptor beta chains from a single sample sequenced in a study of regulatory T cells in long-lasting Graves disease. Time point given: newly diagnosed GD, antithyroid drugs for less than 3 months. Construction of the TCR library relied on RNA isolated from PBMCs. Investigators prepared the TCR beta libraries by applying iRepertoire HTBI primers and Arm-PCR of CDR3 regions. TCRdb re-analysed the multiplex PCR reads in MiXCR, keeping a single row per CDR3 protein. The sample consists of roughly 410,000 distinct CDR3 sequences, around 16% of them appearing once. This sample also appeared in a second study, on T cells in Graves' hyperthyroidism and ophthalmopathy.

The sequencing used peripheral blood mononuclear cells (PBMCs), collected at new diagnosis, from a patient treated with antithyroid drugs. The receptors were gathered from a woman aged 40-49 years with Graves disease.

This clonotype was seen more than once but under ten times. The rearrangement uses TRBV6-2 or TRBV6-3 and TRBJ1-2; D possibly corresponds to TRBD1 (5 bases). Germline assignment: CDR1 MNHEY and CDR2 SVGEGT. V lost 6 bases, J lost 5 bases, and 19 bases lay in between. CDR3 length: 15 residues. The DNA for the CDR3 is TGTGCCAGCAGAACTAAGGACAAAGGCGTATATGGCTACACCTTC. Its translation is CASRTKDKGVYGYTF.

This clonotype has more than one count but fewer than ten. The gene calls are TRBV12-3 or TRBV12-4 and TRBJ2-1; 7 nucleotides match TRBD2. The CDR3 extends over 15 amino acids. J lost 2 bases, V lost 7 bases, and 8 bases had no gene match. The CDR3 nucleotides read TGTGCCAGCATCTTGGGGCTAGCGGCCTACAATGAGCAGTTCTTC. This sequence encodes CASILGLAAYNEQFF.

The chain carries TRBV29-1 and TRBJ2-7; 7 bases agree with TRBD2. From germline, CDR1 is SQVTM and CDR2 ANQGSEA. Losses at the gene ends were 4 bases for V and 0 bases for J; bases not matched to a gene: 6. The CDR3 runs 14 residues. In DNA form, the CDR3 reads TGCAGCGTTGTTGTACTAGCGAACTCCTACGAGCAGTACTTC. Its translation is CSVVVLANSYEQYF.

This clonotype came up many times. J is TRBJ2-1 and V is TRBV12-3 or TRBV12-4; TRBD2 aligns across 7 bases. V was clipped by 6 bases and J by 2 bases; unmatched bases: 4. This CDR3 comprises 14 residues. The CDR3 DNA is TGTGCCAGCAGCGGGGCGGGGGCCTACAATGAGCAGTTCTTC. Protein product: CASSGAGAYNEQFF.

This clonotype has a count of ten or more. The genes are TRBV7-9 and TRBJ2-5, with 7 bases identical to TRBD1. CDR1 is SEHNR, CDR2 FQNEAQ, per germline (reference sequence). This CDR3 region has 13 residues. After removal of 4 bases from V and 5 bases from J, the junction contained 4 bases not matched to a gene. The CDR3 DNA is TGTGCCAGCAGCTGGGACAGTTCGGAGACCCAGTACTTC. Its protein is CASSWDSSETQYF. Looking up the rest from reference TRBV7-9 and TRBJ2-5 gives the full variable domain: DTGVSQNPRHKITKRGQNVTFRCDPISEHNRLYWYRQTLGQGPEFLTYFQNEAQLEKSRLLSDRFSAERPKGSFSTLEIQRTEQGDSAMYLCASSWDSSETQYFGPGTRLLVL.

This clonotype occurred many times. The rearrangement links TRBV7-9 to TRBJ2-1; D is unresolved. The CDR3 contains 16 residues. Trimming left V 3 bases short and J 8 bases short, with 20 bases between. Germline V CDR1 and CDR2: SEHNR, FQNEAQ (reference sequence). The CDR3 sequence: CASSFTIGLSGDEQFF. In DNA form, the CDR3 reads TGTGCCAGCAGCTTTACGATTGGGCTCTCTGGGGATGAGCAGTTCTTC.

This clonotype has a count of ten or more. V usage is TRBV12-3 or TRBV12-4 and J usage is TRBJ2-2, with TRBD1 as a possible D gene (5 bases). CDR3 length equals 13 residues. The ends were cut back, 1 base at V and 6 bases at J, with 6 bases in the middle. The chain's CDR3 is CASSLVGPGELFF. The CDR3 coding sequence is TGTGCCAGCAGTTTAGTGGGGCCCGGGGAGCTGTTTTTT.